This TCR beta chain was captured in a study of blood T cell repertoires in COVID-19. The V and J ends lost 3 bases and 3 bases respectively, with 9 bases between them. This CDR3 has 13 residues. The germline V gene encodes CDR1 LNHDA and CDR2 SQIVND (reference sequence). Sequencing used immunoSEQ multiplex PCR; TCRdb keeps in-frame clones, though not all of them. Of approximately 160,000 clones detected, around 84% appear once; the ten largest clones hold roughly 19%. J is TRBJ2-7 and V is TRBV19, with D possibly matching TRBD2 (7 bases). The sequence was obtained from a woman aged 80 or older with acute or convalescent COVID-19. The sample consisted of peripheral blood. The CDR3: CASSMRGGYEQYF. In DNA, the CDR3 is TGTGCCAGTAGTATGAGGGGGGGCTACGAGCAGTACTTC.